Each of the 28 T cell receptor beta chains below was sequenced from the same sample in a study of T cell responses to AZD1222 COVID-19 vaccine (dated by TCRdb to about 2021). The library was obtained by the immunoSEQ multiplex PCR assay. TCRdb mirrors the immuneACCESS table, restricted to in-frame sequences. Some clones are absent from its copies; in checked studies, under half trace to an unresolved V gene, and the reason for the others is unknown. Within this sample are around 120,000 clones, with more than 85% of them counted one time only. Roughly 1.1% of the sample is in the top ten clones. Taken with the paper, the label for time point translates to: baseline before first vaccination. Sequenced material: peripheral blood, taken on day 0 of AZD1222 vaccination. These receptors all come from an adult in good health.

This CDR3 is CASSFRDGEAFF. CDR3 nucleotide sequence: TGTGCCAGCAGCTTTAGGGACGGTGAAGCTTTCTTT. This chain joins TRBV11-3 and TRBJ1-1; D is possibly TRBD1 (5 bases). The germline gives CDR1 SGHNT, CDR2 YENEEA. V was pared by 3 bases and J by 7 bases, with 9 bases between. The CDR3 loop spans 12 amino acids.

CDR3 nucleotide sequence: TGTGCCAGCAGCTTGAGCGCAGGGACTGTAACAGATACGCAGTATTTT. Amino acids: CASSLSAGTVTDTQYF. The chain uses TRBV5-5 and TRBJ2-3; the D gene is possibly TRBD2 (6 bases). This CDR3 contains 16 residues. CDR1 is SGHKS, CDR2 YYEKEE, per germline (reference sequence). V shed 1 base and J shed 3 bases, with 15 bases lying between them.

The rearrangement links TRBV27 to TRBJ2-1; D is perhaps TRBD1 or TRBD2 (5 bases each). Looked up from germline, CDR1 is MNHEY and CDR2 is SMNVEV (reference sequence). Trimming removed 7 bases at V and 1 base at J, with 14 bases between. The CDR3 has 15 amino acids. CDR3 protein: CASNRGARSYNEQFF. In DNA form, the CDR3 reads TGTGCCAGCAATAGGGGAGCGCGATCCTACAATGAGCAGTTCTTC.

The chain employs TRBV28 and TRBJ1-3, with D perhaps TRBD1 (5 bases). Trimming shortened V by 5 bases and J by 5 bases, and 16 bases separated the two germline ends. Germline assignment: CDR1 MDHEN and CDR2 SYDVKM. The CDR3 extends over 15 amino acids. CDR3 region: CASSPGTVKRNTIYF. The CDR3 bases are TGTGCCAGCAGTCCCGGGACTGTGAAGAGAAACACCATATATTTT.

The CDR3 nucleotides read TGTGCCAGCTCATATGGGGCTAGCGCGGACAATGAGCAGTTCTTC. Its translation: CASSYGASADNEQFF. J is TRBJ2-1 and V is TRBV7-9, with D tentatively TRBD2 (6 bases). In germline, CDR1 is SEHNR, CDR2 FQNEAQ (reference sequence). This CDR3 contains 15 residues. With 8 bases removed from V and 5 bases from J, the gap between germline ends came to 19 bases.

The CDR3 region has the DNA TGTGCCAGCAGACCGACAGGGGGCGGACCTGGGGCCAACGTCCTGACTTTC. Protein product: CASRPTGGGPGANVLTF. The chain employs TRBV7-3 and TRBJ2-6; 10 positions match TRBD1. From germline, CDR1 is SGHTA and CDR2 FQGTGA. The CDR3 is 17 residues long. The trim removed 6 bases at V and 2 bases at J, leaving 7 bases unmatched.

The rearrangement joins TRBV18 to TRBJ1-1; D remains ambiguous. In germline, CDR1 is KGHSH, CDR2 LQKENI. V lost 2 bases and J lost 3, with 4 bases in between. The CDR3 covers 12 residues. CDR3 loop: CASSPAYTEAFF. In DNA, the CDR3 is TGTGCCAGCTCACCAGCGTACACTGAAGCTTTCTTT.

This clone was seen a single time. This sequence joins TRBV25-1 and TRBJ1-2; 8 nucleotides line up with TRBD1. Per the germline V gene, CDR1 is MGHDK and CDR2 is SYGVNS. J lost 1 base, V lost 6 bases, and 4 bases had no gene match. The CDR3 has 14 amino acids. CDR3 sequence (DNA): TGTGCCAGCAGGGGGACAGGCCTTAACTATGGCTACACCTTC. It encodes CASRGTGLNYGYTF.

This sequence joins TRBV5-1 and TRBJ2-7; 7 positions match TRBD2. In germline, CDR1 is SGHRS, CDR2 YFSETQ. V trimming: 3 bases; J trimming: 1 base; junction bases outside the gene matches: 7. The CDR3 has 15 residues. CDR3 sequence reads: CASSSSSGPSYEQYF. CDR3 in DNA: TGCGCCAGCAGCTCCTCTAGCGGACCTTCCTACGAGCAGTACTTC.

The V gene is TRBV5-1, the J gene TRBJ2-1; TRBD1 matches at 10 bases. Germline V gives CDR1 SGHRS, CDR2 YFSETQ. With 5 bases clipped from V and 8 bases from J, the junction kept 10 bases outside the gene matches. The CDR3 has 15 residues. This CDR3 reads CASRPTGTGVDEQFF. The DNA for the CDR3 is TGCGCCAGCAGACCGACCGGGACAGGGGTCGATGAGCAGTTCTTC.

The chain couples TRBV29-1 to TRBJ1-2, with 9 bases aligning to TRBD1. The CDR3 consists of 12 residues. Trimming at V came to 2 bases and at J to 7 bases, leaving 2 bases not matched to a gene. Germline lookup yields CDR1 SQVTM and CDR2 ANQGSEA. Here the CDR3 reads CSVETGGGGYTF. CDR3 nucleotide sequence: TGCAGCGTTGAAACAGGGGGCGGTGGCTACACCTTC.

Only a few counts were recorded for this clone. The gene calls are TRBV18 and TRBJ2-5; no reliable D call. The CDR3 has 13 amino acids. V was shortened by 3 bases and J by 2 bases, with 7 bases between the two germline ends. Germline V gives CDR1 KGHSH, CDR2 LQKENI. This CDR3 is CASSPAGQETQYF. CDR3 nucleotide sequence: TGTGCCAGCTCACCTGCCGGACAAGAGACCCAGTACTTC. Based on the CDR3 plus reference TRBV18 and TRBJ2-5, the full variable domain is NAGVMQNPRHLVRRRGQEARLRCSPMKGHSHVYWYRQLPEEGLKFMVYLQKENIIDESGMPKERFSAEFPKEGPSILRIQQVVRGDSAAYFCASSPAGQETQYFGPGTRLLVL.

This rearrangement joins TRBV7-2 to TRBJ2-2; D not certain. There are 12 residues in the CDR3. With 3 bases removed from V and 7 bases from J, the gap between germline ends came to 6 bases. The V gene's germline CDR1 is SGHTA and CDR2 FQGNSA. The CDR3 region is CASSFVGGELFF. The DNA of the CDR3 is TGTGCCAGCAGCTTCGTGGGCGGGGAGCTGTTTTTT.

This rearrangement joins TRBV6-5 to TRBJ1-4; TRBD1 matches 7 bases. The CDR3 extends over 14 amino acids. Germline CDR1 MNHEY, CDR2 SVGAGI. Trimming removed 5 bases from V and 5 bases from J; junction bases left unmatched: 5. The CDR3 region has the DNA TGTGCCAGCAGTATGACAGGGAACAATGAAAAACTGTTTTTT. Translating gives CASSMTGNNEKLFF.

This rearrangement joins TRBV6-5 to TRBJ2-3; the D is unclear. This CDR3 is 11 amino acids long. V was pared by 7 bases and J by 6 bases, with 8 bases between. The V gene's germline CDR1 is MNHEY and CDR2 SVGAGI. The CDR3 region has the DNA TGTGCCAGCACCCGAAGGGATACGCAGTATTTT. Translation: CASTRRDTQYF.

This clone occurred once. The gene calls are TRBV9 and TRBJ2-5; a weak D match, TRBD1 (5 bases). The CDR3 sequence is 13 residues long. Trimming pared 3 bases from V and 5 bases from J, leaving 11 bases between. Germline lookup yields CDR1 SGDLS and CDR2 YYNGEE. CDR3 region: CASSDDSGETQYF. Here the CDR3 DNA reads TGTGCCAGCAGCGACGACAGTGGGGAGACCCAGTACTTC.

This clone appeared a few times. This rearrangement joins TRBV11-2 to TRBJ2-1; 11 nucleotides line up with TRBD2. CDR1 and CDR2 (germline): SGHAT, FQNNGV. This CDR3 contains 14 residues. The ends lost 1 base at V and 12 bases at J; junction bases unmatched: 5. The CDR3 DNA reads as TGTGCCAGCAGCTTAGGGCTAGCGGGGGGAGGGCAGTTCTTC. Translation: CASSLGLAGGGQFF.

The rearrangement uses TRBV21-1 and TRBJ2-7; the D call of TRBD2 is as the table states it, not checked on the DNA. TRBV21-1 has pseudogene status. The CDR3 covers 20 residues. The CDR3 DNA reads as TGTGCCAGCAGCAAACCCTTCCGGGGGAGCGGGAGCCCCGGGTCCTACGAGCAGTACTTC. Translation: CASSKPFRGSGSPGSYEQYF.

The CDR3 loop reads CASSLGPEEWEKLFF. The CDR3 DNA reads as TGTGCCAGCAGCTTGGGCCCCGAGGAATGGGAAAAACTGTTTTTT. This sequence joins TRBV5-4 and TRBJ1-4; the D is unclear. The CDR3 is 15 amino acids. Per the germline V gene, CDR1 is SGHNT and CDR2 is YYREEE (reference sequence). Trimming took off 0 bases at V and 8 bases at J, with 14 bases between the two ends. Full variable domain (remainder filled in from reference TRBV5-4 and TRBJ1-4): ETGVTQSPTHLIKTRGQQVTLRCSSQSGHNTVSWYQQALGQGPQFIFQYYREEENGRGNFPPRFSGLQFPNYSSELNVNALELDDSALYLCASSLGPEEWEKLFFGSGTQLSVL.

The chain has TRBV16 and TRBJ1-4; D might be TRBD1 (5 bases). CDR1 is KGHSY, CDR2 FQNENV, per germline. V lost 1 base and J lost 10, with 16 bases in between. This CDR3 is built from 15 residues. The CDR3 coding sequence is TGTGCCAGCAGCCAATTTGGGCAGGGCACGGGAAAACTGTTTTTT. This codes for CASSQFGQGTGKLFF.

The chain couples TRBV10-3 to TRBJ2-1; D gene unclear. The CDR3 has 14 residues. Germline V gene sequence: CDR1 ENHRY, CDR2 SYGVKD. With 0 bases removed from V and 9 bases from J, the gap between germline ends came to 12 bases. The CDR3 DNA sequence: TGTGCCATCAGTGAGTCTAGGGCCAGAGGTGAGCAGTTCTTC. This translates into CAISESRARGEQFF.

The sample holds one count of this clone. The CDR3 protein is CASSSRQGNTEAFF. The DNA for the CDR3 is TGTGCCAGCAGCTCCAGACAGGGTAACACTGAAGCTTTCTTT. The gene calls are TRBV6-5 and TRBJ1-1; TRBD1 aligns across 7 bases. The CDR3 is 14 residues long. V lost 6 bases, J lost 2 bases, and 6 bases stayed unmatched. From germline, CDR1 is MNHEY and CDR2 SVGAGI.

This rearrangement joins TRBV20-1 to TRBJ1-3; D is unresolved. The V gene's germline CDR1 is DFQATT and CDR2 SNEGSKA (reference sequence). CDR3 size: 14 residues. Trimming took off 5 bases at V and 0 bases at J, with 11 bases between the two ends. CDR3 region: CSARDTFSGNTIYF. For the CDR3, the DNA is TGCAGTGCTCGTGACACGTTCTCTGGAAACACCATATATTTT.

V and J are TRBV30 and TRBJ1-5, with D possibly TRBD1 on 5 matching bases. V was cut by 2 bases and J by 5 bases, with 13 bases left in between. CDR3 length equals 14 residues. Germline-derived CDR1 and CDR2 are GTSNPN and SVGIG (reference sequence). The CDR3: CAWSPGLSYQPQHF. CDR3 sequence (DNA): TGTGCCTGGAGTCCGGGACTGAGTTATCAGCCCCAGCATTTT.

CDR3 sequence reads: CASSPQGAAGYTF. Here the CDR3 DNA reads TGTGCCAGCAGCCCCCAGGGGGCTGCTGGCTACACCTTC. The V and J genes are TRBV7-9 and TRBJ1-2, with 8 bases aligning to TRBD1. The V gene end was trimmed by 5 bases and the J gene end by 7 bases; junction bases not matched to a gene: 6. Germline loops: CDR1 SEHNR, CDR2 FQNEAQ (reference sequence). The CDR3 consists of 13 residues. The complete variable domain, with remaining parts taken from reference TRBV7-9 and TRBJ1-2, reads DTGVSQNPRHKITKRGQNVTFRCDPISEHNRLYWYRQTLGQGPEFLTYFQNEAQLEKSRLLSDRFSAERPKGSFSTLEIQRTEQGDSAMYLCASSPQGAAGYTFGSGTRLTVV.

The chain has TRBV27 and TRBJ2-1, with D uncertain. CDR3 size: 11 residues. Germline CDR1 MNHEY, CDR2 SMNVEV (reference sequence). V lost 7 bases and J lost 9, with 10 bases in between. Here the CDR3 DNA reads TGTGCCAGCACTTCTTACGGTGAGCAGTTCTTC. This encodes CASTSYGEQFF.

The V gene is TRBV7-2, the J gene TRBJ2-7; D call uncertain. The germline V and J ends were trimmed by 1 base and 3 bases, with 7 bases remaining between them. In germline, CDR1 is SGHTA, CDR2 FQGNSA. The CDR3 runs 13 residues. The CDR3 DNA sequence: TGTGCCAGCAGCTTAGTTGACGGCTACGAGCAGTACTTC. Its translation is CASSLVDGYEQYF.

The genes are TRBV18 and TRBJ1-1; no reliable D call. Germline loops: CDR1 KGHSH, CDR2 LQKENI. The CDR3 consists of 13 residues. The germline V and J ends were trimmed by 6 bases and 0 bases, with 8 bases remaining between them. CDR3 sequence (DNA): TGTGCCAGCTCTCCCACATTGAACACTGAAGCTTTCTTT. It translates to CASSPTLNTEAFF.